The sequence of this T cell receptor beta chain was determined in a study of blood T cells in healthy people across ages. Alongside a J-beta primer mix, a sample-barcoded 5' primer served in a second PCR lasting about 7 to 11 cycles. Unique molecular identifiers of 12 random nucleotides labeled each cDNA. TCRdb ran MiXCR on the 5' RACE reads and lists one entry per CDR3 protein. The sample contains about 670,000 distinct CDR3 sequences, 40% to 50% of which appear only once. The study's findings and limits: Bulk PBMC profiling left naive and antigen-experienced comparisons inconclusive.

To note about this clonotype: No antigen is known for it.

The CDR3 has 15 amino acids. Germline V lookup: CDR1 SGHAT, CDR2 FQNNGV. The trim removed 6 bases at V and 4 bases at J, leaving 8 bases unmatched. The chain uses TRBV11-2 and TRBJ2-1, with 8 bases fitting TRBD2. The sequence came from a man aged 80 or over in good health. The sample taken for sequencing was blood. The CDR3 protein is CASSFSGAMYNEQFF. In nucleotides, the CDR3 is TGTGCCAGCAGTTTTAGCGGGGCGATGTACAATGAGCAGTTCTTC.